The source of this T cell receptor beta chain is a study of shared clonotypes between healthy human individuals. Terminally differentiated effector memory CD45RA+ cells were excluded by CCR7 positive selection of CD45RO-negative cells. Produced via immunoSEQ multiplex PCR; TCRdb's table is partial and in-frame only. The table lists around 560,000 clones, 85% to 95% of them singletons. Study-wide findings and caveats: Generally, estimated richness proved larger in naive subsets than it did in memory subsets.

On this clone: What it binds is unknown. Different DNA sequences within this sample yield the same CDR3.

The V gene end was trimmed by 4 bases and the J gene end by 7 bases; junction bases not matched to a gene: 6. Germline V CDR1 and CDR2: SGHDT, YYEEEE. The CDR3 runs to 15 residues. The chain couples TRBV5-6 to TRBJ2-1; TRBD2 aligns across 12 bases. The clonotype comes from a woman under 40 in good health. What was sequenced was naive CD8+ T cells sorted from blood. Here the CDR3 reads CASSLLAGGRNEQFF. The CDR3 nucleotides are TGTGCCAGCAGCCTACTAGCGGGAGGAAGGAATGAGCAGTTCTTC.